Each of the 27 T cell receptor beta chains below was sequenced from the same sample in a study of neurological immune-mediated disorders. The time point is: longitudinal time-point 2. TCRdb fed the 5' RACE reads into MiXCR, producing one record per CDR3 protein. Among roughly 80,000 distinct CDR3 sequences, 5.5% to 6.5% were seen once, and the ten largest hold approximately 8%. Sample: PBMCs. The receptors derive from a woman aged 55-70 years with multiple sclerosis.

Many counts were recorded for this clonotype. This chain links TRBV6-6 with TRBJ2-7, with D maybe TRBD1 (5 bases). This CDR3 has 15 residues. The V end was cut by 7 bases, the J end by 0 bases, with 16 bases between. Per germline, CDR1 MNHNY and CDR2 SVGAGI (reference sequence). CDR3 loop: CASKLDTSPSYEQYF. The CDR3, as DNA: TGTGCCAGCAAACTGGACACTTCCCCCTCCTACGAGCAGTACTTC.

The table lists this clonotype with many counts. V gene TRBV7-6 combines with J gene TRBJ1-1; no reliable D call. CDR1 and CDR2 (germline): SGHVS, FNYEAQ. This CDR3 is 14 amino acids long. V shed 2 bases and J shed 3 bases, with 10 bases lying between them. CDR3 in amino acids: CASSLSYLDTEAFF. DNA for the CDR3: TGTGCCAGCAGCTTATCTTACTTGGACACTGAAGCTTTCTTT.

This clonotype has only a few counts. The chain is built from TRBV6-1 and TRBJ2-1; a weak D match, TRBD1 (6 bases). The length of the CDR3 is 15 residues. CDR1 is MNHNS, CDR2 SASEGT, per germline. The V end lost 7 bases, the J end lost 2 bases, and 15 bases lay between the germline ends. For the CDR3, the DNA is TGTGCCAGCATCGAGGTTCAGGGGACCTACAATGAGCAGTTCTTC. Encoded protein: CASIEVQGTYNEQFF.

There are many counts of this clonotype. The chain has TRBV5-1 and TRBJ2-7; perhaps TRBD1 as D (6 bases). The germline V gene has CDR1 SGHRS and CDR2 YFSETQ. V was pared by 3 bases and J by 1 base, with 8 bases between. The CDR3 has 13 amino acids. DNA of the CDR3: TGCGCCAGCAGCTACAGGGTTTCCTACGAGCAGTACTTC. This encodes CASSYRVSYEQYF. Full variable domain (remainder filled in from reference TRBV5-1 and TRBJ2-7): KAGVTQTPRYLIKTRGQQVTLSCSPISGHRSVSWYQQTPGQGLQFLFEYFSETQRNKGNFPGRFSGRQFSNSRSEMNVSTLELGDSALYLCASSYRVSYEQYFGPGTRLTVT.

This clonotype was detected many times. The chain's CDR3 is CASGQRNEQFF. The CDR3 nucleotides are TGTGCCAGCGGACAGCGGAATGAGCAGTTCTTC. This chain uses TRBV21-1 with TRBJ2-1; the D call of TRBD2 is as the table states it, not checked on the DNA. TRBV21-1 is recorded as a pseudogene. CDR3 size: 11 residues.

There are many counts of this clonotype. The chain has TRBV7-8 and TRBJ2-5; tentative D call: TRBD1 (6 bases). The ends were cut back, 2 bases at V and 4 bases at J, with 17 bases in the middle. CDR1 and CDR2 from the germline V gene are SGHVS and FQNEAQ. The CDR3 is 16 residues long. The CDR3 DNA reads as TGTGCCAGCAGCTTACGGTACCAGGGGCGGCCAGAGACCCAGTACTTC. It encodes CASSLRYQGRPETQYF.

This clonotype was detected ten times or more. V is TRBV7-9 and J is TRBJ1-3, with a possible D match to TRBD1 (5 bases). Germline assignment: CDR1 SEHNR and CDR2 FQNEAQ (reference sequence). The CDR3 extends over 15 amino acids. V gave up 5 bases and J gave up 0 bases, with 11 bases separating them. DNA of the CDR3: TGTGCCAGCAGCGCGGGGGACCACTCTGGAAACACCATATATTTT. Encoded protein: CASSAGDHSGNTIYF. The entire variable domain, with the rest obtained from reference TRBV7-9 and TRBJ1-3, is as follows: DTGVSQNPRHKITKRGQNVTFRCDPISEHNRLYWYRQTLGQGPEFLTYFQNEAQLEKSRLLSDRFSAERPKGSFSTLEIQRTEQGDSAMYLCASSAGDHSGNTIYFGEGSWLTVV.

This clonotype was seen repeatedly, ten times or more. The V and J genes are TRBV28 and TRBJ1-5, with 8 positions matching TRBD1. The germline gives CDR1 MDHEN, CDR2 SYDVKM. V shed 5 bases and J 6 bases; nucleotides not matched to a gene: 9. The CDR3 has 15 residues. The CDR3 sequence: CASSLGQGGRQPQHF. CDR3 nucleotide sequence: TGTGCCAGCAGTCTCGGACAGGGAGGTCGTCAGCCCCAGCATTTT.

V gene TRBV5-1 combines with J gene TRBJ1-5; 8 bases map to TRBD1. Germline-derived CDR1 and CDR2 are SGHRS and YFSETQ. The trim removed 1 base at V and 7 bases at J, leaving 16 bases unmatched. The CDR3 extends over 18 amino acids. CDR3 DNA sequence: TGCGCCAGCAGCTTGCTCCCCAGATACCAGGGGGCTCGACAGCCCCAGCATTTT. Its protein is CASSLLPRYQGARQPQHF.

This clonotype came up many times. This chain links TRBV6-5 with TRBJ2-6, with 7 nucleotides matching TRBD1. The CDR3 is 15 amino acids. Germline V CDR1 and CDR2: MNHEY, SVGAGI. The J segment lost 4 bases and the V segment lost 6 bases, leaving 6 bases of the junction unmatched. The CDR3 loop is CASSNRGVGANVLTF. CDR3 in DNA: TGTGCCAGCAGCAACAGGGGAGTGGGGGCCAACGTCCTGACTTTC.

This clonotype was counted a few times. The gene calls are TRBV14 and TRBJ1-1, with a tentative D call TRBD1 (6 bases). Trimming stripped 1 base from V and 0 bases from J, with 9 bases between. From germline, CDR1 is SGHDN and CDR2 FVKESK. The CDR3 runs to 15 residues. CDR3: CASSQVGGMNTEAFF. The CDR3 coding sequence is TGTGCCAGCAGCCAAGTAGGGGGAATGAACACTGAAGCTTTCTTT. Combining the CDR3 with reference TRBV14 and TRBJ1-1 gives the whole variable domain EAGVTQFPSHSVIEKGQTVTLRCDPISGHDNLYWYRRVMGKEIKFLLHFVKESKQDESGMPNNRFLAERTGGTYSTLKVQPAELEDSGVYFCASSQVGGMNTEAFFGQGTRLTVV.

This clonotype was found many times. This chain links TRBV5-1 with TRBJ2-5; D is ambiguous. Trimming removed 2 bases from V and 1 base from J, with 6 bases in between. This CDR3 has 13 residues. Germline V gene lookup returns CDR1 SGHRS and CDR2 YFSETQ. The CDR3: CASSFGSQETQYF. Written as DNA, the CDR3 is TGCGCCAGCAGCTTCGGGTCCCAAGAGACCCAGTACTTC.

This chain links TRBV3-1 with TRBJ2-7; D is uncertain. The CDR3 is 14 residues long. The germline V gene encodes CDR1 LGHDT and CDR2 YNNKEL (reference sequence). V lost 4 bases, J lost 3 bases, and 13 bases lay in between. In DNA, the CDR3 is TGTGCCAGCAGCCCCGGCGCAGCGATCTACGAGCAGTACTTC. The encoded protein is CASSPGAAIYEQYF.

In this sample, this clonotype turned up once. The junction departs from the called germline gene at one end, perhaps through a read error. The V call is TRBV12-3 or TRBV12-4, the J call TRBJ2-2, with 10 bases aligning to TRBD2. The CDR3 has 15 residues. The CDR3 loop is CASSLLAGATVELFF. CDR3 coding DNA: TGTGCCAGCAGTTTACTAGCGGGGGCCACCGTGGAGCTGTTTTTC.

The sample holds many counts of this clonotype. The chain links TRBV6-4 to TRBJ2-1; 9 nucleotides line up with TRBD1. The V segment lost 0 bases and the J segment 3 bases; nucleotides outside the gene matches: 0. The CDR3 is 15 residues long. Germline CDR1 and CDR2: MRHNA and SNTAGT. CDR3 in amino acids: CASSDSTGGYNEQFF. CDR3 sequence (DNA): TGTGCCAGCAGTGACTCGACAGGGGGCTACAATGAGCAGTTCTTC.

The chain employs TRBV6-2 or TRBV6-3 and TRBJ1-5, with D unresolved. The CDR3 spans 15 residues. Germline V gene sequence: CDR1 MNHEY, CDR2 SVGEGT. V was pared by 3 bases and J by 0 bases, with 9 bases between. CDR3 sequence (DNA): TGTGCCAGCAGTTATGCTCGCGTTAGCAATCAGCCCCAGCATTTT. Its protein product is CASSYARVSNQPQHF.

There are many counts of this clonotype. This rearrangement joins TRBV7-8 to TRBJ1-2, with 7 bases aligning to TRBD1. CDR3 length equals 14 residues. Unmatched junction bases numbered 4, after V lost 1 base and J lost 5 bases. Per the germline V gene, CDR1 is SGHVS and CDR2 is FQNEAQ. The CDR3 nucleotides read TGTGCCAGCAGCTTAGTTGACAGGGCGTATGGCTACACCTTC. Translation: CASSLVDRAYGYTF. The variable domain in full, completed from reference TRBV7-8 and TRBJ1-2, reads GAGVSQSPRYKVAKRGQDVALRCDPISGHVSLFWYQQALGQGPEFLTYFQNEAQLDKSGLPSDRFFAERPEGSVSTLKIQRTQQEDSAVYLCASSLVDRAYGYTFGSGTRLTVV.

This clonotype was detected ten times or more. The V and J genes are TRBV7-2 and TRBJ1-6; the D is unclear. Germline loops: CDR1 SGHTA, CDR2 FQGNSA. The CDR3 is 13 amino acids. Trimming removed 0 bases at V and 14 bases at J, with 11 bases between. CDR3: CASSLAAPGTLHF. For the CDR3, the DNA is TGTGCCAGCAGCTTAGCGGCACCGGGAACCCTCCACTTT.

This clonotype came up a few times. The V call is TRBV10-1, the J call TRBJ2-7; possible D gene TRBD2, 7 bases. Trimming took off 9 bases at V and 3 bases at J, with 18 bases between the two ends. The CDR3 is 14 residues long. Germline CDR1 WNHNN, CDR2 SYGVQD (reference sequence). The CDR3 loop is CARLYGGRDYEQYF. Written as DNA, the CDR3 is TGCGCCAGACTTTACGGGGGGCGGGACTACGAGCAGTACTTC.

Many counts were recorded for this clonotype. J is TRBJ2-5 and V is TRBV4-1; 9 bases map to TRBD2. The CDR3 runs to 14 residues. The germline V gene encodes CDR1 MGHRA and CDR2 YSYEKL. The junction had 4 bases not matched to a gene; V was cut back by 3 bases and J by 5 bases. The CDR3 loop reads CASSQAGGAETQYF. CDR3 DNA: TGCGCCAGCAGCCAGGCGGGGGGGGCGGAGACCCAGTACTTC.

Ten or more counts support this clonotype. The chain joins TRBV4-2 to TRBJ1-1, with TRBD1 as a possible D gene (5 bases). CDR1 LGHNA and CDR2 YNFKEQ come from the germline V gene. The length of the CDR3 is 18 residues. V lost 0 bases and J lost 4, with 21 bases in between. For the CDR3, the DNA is TGTGCCAGCAGCCAAGAGGGTAGGGGAAGGATCCGTTCCACTGAAGCTTTCTTT. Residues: CASSQEGRGRIRSTEAFF.

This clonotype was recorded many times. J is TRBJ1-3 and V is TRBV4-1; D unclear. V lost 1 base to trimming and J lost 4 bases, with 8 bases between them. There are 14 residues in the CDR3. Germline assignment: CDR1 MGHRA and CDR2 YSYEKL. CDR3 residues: CASSQVATGNTIYF. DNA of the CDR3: TGCGCCAGCAGCCAAGTGGCTACGGGAAACACCATATATTTT.

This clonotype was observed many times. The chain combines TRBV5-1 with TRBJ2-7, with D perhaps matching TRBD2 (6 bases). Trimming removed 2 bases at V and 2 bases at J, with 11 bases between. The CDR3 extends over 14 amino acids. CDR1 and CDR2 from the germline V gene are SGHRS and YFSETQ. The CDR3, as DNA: TGCGCCAGCAGCTTCAGCGGGCCCCCCTACGAGCAGTACTTC. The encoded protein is CASSFSGPPYEQYF.

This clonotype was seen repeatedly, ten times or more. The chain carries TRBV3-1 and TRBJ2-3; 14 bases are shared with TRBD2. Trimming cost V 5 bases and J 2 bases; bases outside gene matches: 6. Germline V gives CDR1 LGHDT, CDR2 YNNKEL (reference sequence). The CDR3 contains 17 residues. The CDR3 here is CASSSRTSGGSTDTQYF. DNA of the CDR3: TGTGCCAGCAGCTCCCGGACTAGCGGGGGGTCCACAGATACGCAGTATTTT.

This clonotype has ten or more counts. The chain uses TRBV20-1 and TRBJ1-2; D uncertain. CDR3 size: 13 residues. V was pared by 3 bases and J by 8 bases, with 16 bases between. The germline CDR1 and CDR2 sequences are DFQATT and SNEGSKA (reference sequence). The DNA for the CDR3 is TGCAGTGCTAGGCATCCGGATACCCTAGGCTACACCTTC. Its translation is CSARHPDTLGYTF.

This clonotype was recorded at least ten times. The chain's CDR3 is CASSVGTTSGANVLTF. The DNA for the CDR3 is TGTGCCAGCAGCGTGGGGACGACCTCTGGGGCCAACGTCCTGACTTTC. V usage is TRBV9 and J usage is TRBJ2-6, with D possibly called TRBD1 or TRBD2 (5 bases each). Germline assignment: CDR1 SGDLS and CDR2 YYNGEE. Trimming shortened V by 2 bases and J by 0 bases, and 9 bases separated the two germline ends. CDR3 length equals 16 residues.

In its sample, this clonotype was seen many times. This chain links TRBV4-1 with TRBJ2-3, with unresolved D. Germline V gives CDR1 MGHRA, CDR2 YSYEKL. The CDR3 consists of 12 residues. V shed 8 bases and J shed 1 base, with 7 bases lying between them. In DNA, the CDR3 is TGCGCCAGCGCAGGCGGCACAGATACGCAGTATTTT. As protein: CASAGGTDTQYF.